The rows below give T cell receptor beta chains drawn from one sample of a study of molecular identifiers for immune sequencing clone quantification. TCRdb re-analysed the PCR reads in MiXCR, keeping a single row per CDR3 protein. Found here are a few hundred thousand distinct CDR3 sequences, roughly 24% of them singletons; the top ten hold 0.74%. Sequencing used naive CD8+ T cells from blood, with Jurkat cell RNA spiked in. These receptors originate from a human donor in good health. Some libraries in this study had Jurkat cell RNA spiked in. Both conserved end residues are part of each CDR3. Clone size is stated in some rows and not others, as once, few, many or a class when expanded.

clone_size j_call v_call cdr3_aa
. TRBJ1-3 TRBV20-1 CSASTGDPGNTIYF
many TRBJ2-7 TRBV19 CASSPILSYEQYF
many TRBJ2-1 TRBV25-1 CASEKASYNEQFF
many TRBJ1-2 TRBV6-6 CASSYLRDGGNYGYTF
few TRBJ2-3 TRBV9 CASSVVRETDTQYF
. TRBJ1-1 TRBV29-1 CCVSVNTEAFF
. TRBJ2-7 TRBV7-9 CASSVDGAYEQYF
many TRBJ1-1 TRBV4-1 CASSQAKDTEAFF
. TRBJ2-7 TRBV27 CASSAGQVVGEQYF
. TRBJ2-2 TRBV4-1 CARRPARGPGELFF
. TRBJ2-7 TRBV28 CASSFFRASSAPSF
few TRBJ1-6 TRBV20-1 CSAQPFETGGNSPLHF
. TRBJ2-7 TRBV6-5 CASSPRVEGEQYF
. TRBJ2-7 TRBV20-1 CSATMVGATTYEQYF
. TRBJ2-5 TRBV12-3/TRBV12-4 CASSSRTGGLETQYF
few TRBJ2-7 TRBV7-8 CASAYRDSYEQYF
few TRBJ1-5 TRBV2 CASSEALPDRVSVQPQHF
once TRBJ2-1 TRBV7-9 CASSSLLSGSPYNEQFF
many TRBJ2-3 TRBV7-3 CASSSSLEVRTDTQYF
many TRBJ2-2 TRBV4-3 CASSQAGTSGGPTGELFF
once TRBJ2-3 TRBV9 CASSVVSGGPTDMQYF
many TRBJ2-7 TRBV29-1 CSVLGSGYEQYF
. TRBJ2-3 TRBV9 CASSQIALAPADTQYF
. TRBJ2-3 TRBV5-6 CASGLLGGHNTDTQYF
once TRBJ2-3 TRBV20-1 CSATDGTDTQYF
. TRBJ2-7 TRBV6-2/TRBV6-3 CASSTREGRYEQYF
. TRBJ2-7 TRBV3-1 CASRQGGQAVVEQYF
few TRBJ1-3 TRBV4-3 CASSQDRQSSGNTIYF
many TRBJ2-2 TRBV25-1 CASSTDWGGTGELFF
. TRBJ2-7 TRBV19 CASSSGDREYYEQYF
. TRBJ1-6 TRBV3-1 CASSPAPPDSYNSPLHF
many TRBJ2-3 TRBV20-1 CSARDSGRADTQYF
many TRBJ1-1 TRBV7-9 CASGGDRANTEAFF
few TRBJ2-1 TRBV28 CASNLRGVGSNNEQFF
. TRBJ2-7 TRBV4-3 CASSQGPGSEQYF
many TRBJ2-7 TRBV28 CASSLPDMSTGGARDEQYF
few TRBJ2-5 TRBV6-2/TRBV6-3 CASTLIWASQETQYF
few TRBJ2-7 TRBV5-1 CASSQTDRILYEQYF
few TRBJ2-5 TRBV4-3 CASSQVWAPRETQYF
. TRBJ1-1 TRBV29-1 CSVDGGRGAEAFF
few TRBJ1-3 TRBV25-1 CASSEYEAGNTIYF
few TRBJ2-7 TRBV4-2 CASSQAAGTGGFYEQYF
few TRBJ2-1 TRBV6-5 CASSYEGTGMPTLHNEQFF
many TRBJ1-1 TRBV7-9 CASSLSPGRRRPKAFF
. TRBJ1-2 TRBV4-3 CASSQDALTGATNYGYTF
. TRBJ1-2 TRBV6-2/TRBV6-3 CASSYSTTGDEIRSGYGYTF
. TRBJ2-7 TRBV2 CASSDPAGDYEQYF
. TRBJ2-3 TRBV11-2 CASSLAPGTSATDTQYF
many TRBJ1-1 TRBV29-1 CSVEEGGAEAFF
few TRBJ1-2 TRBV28 CASSQQEMLNYGYTF
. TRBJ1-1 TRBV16 CASSHRGATMNTEAFF
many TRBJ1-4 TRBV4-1 CASSQAPGPIVEKLFF
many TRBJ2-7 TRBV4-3 CASSQGPGLEQYF